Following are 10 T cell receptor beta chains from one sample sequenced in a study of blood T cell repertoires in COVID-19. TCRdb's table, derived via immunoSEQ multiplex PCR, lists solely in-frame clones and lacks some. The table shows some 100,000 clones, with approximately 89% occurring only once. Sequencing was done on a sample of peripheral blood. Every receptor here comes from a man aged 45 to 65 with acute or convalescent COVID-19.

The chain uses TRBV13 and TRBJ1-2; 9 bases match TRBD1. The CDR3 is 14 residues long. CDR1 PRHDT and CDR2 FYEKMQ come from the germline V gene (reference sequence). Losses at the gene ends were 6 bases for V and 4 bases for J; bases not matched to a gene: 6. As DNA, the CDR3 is TGTGCCAGCAGAGGGGACAGGGACCTCTATGGCTACACCTTC. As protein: CASRGDRDLYGYTF. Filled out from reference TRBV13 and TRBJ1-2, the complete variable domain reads AAGVIQSPRHLIKEKRETATLKCYPIPRHDTVYWYQQGPGQDPQFLISFYEKMQSDKGSIPDRFSAQQFSDYHSELNMSSLELGDSALYFCASRGDRDLYGYTFGSGTRLTVV.

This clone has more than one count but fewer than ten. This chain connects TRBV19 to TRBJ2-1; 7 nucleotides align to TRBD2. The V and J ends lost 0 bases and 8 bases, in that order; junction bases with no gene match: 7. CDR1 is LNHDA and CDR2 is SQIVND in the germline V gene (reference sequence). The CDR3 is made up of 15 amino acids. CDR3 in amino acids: CASSIDGGSIYEQFF. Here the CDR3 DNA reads TGTGCCAGTAGTATAGATGGCGGGAGTATCTATGAGCAGTTCTTC.

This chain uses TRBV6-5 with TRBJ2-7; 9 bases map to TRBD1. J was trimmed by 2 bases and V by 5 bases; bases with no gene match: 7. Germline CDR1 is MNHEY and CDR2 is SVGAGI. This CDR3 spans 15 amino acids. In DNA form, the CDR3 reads TGTGCCAGCAGTCCTCTGACAGGGGGAACCTACGAGCAGTACTTC. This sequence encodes CASSPLTGGTYEQYF.

The CDR3 DNA reads as TGCGCCAGCAGCCCCGAGGTCGGAGATACGCAGTATTTT. As protein: CASSPEVGDTQYF. This rearrangement joins TRBV5-1 to TRBJ2-3, with D unclear. Germline loops: CDR1 SGHRS, CDR2 YFSETQ. V gave up 4 bases and J gave up 5 bases, with 11 bases separating them. CDR3 length: 13 residues.

CDR3 bases: TGTGCCAGTAGTCCGCCCGGTCGAGGACAGGCTTCCTACGAGCAGTACTTC. Translating gives CASSPPGRGQASYEQYF. The rearrangement joins TRBV19 to TRBJ2-7; TRBD1 agrees at 7 bases. The CDR3 is made up of 17 amino acids. Germline CDR1 reads LNHDA; CDR2 reads SQIVND (reference sequence). J gave up 1 base and V 5 bases, and 14 bases lay outside the gene matches.

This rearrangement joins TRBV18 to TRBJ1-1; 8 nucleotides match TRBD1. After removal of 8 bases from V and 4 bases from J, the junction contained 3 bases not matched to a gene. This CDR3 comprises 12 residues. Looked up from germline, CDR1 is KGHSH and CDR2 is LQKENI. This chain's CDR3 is CASGTGSTEAFF. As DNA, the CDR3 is TGTGCCAGCGGGACAGGATCCACTGAAGCTTTCTTT.

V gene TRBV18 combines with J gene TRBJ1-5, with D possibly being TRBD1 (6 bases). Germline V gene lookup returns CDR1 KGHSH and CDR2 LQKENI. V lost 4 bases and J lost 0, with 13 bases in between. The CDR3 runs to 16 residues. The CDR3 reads CASSRLGQLSNQPQHF. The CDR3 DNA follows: TGTGCCAGCTCACGTCTCGGACAGCTTAGCAATCAGCCCCAGCATTTT.

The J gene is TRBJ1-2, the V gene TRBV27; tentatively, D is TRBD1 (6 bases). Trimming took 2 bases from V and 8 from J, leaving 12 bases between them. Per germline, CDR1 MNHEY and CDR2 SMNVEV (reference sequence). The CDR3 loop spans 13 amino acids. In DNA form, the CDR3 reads TGTGCCAGCAGTTTAAGGGGGTTGGGCGGCTACACCTTC. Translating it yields CASSLRGLGGYTF.

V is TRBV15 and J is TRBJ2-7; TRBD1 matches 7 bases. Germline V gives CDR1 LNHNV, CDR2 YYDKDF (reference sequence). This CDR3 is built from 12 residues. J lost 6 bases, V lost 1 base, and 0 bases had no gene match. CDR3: CATSRGQGEQYF. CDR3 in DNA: TGTGCCACCAGCAGAGGACAGGGCGAGCAGTACTTC.

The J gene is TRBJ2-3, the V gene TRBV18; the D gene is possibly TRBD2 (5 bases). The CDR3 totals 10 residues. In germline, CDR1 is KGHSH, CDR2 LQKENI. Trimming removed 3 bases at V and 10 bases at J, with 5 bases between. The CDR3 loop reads CASSPGAQYF. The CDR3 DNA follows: TGTGCCAGCTCACCCGGGGCGCAGTATTTT.